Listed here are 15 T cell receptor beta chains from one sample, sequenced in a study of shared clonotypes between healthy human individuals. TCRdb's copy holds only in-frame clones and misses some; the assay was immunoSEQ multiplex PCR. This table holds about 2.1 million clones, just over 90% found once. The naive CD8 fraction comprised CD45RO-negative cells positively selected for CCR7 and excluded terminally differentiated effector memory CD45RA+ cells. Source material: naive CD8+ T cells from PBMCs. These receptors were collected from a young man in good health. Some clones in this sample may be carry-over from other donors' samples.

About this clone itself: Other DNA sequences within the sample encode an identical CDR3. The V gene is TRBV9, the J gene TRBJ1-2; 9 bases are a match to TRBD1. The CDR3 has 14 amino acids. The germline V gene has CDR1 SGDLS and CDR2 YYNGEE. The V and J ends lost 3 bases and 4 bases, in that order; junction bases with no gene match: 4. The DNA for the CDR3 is TGTGCCAGCAGCGAGGGGGGACAGGGCTATGGCTACACCTTC. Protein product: CASSEGGQGYGYTF.

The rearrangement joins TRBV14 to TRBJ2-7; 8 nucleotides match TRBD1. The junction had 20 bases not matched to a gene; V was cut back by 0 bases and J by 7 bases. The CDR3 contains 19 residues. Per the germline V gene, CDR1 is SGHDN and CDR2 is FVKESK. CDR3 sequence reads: CASSQEEIPGQDGVWEQYF. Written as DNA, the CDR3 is TGTGCCAGCAGCCAAGAGGAGATTCCGGGACAGGACGGTGTGTGGGAGCAGTACTTC. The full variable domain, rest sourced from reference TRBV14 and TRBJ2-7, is EAGVTQFPSHSVIEKGQTVTLRCDPISGHDNLYWYRRVMGKEIKFLLHFVKESKQDESGMPNNRFLAERTGGTYSTLKVQPAELEDSGVYFCASSQEEIPGQDGVWEQYFGPGTRLTVT.

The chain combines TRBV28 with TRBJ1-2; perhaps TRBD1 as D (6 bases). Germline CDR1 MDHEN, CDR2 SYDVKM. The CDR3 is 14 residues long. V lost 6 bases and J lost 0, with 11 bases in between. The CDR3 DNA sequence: TGTGCCAGCAGCCTCGGACAGTCTAACTATGGCTACACCTTC. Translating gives CASSLGQSNYGYTF.

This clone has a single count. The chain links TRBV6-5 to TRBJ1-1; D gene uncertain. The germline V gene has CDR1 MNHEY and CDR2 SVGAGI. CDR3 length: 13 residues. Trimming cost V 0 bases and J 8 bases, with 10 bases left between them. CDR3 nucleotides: TGTGCCAGCAGTTACTCGACACAAACCGAAGCTTTCTTT. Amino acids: CASSYSTQTEAFF.

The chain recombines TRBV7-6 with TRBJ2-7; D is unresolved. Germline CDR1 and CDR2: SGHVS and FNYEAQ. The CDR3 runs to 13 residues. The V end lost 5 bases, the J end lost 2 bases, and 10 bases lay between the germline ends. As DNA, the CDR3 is TGTGCCAGCAGCGTCTACCTTCCCTACGAGCAGTACTTC. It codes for CASSVYLPYEQYF.

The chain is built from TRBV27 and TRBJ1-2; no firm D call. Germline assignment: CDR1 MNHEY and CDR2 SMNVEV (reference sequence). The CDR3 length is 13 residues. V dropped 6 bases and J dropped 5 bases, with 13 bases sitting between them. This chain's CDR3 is CASSPGGVYGYTF. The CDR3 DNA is TGTGCCAGCAGCCCCGGAGGTGTATATGGCTACACCTTC.

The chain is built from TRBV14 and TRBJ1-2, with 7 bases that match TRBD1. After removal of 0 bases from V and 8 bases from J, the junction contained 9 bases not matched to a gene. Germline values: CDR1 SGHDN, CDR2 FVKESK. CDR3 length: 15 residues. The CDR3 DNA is TGTGCCAGCAGCCAAGAAGGAGGGGGCGCAGGGGGCTACACCTTC. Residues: CASSQEGGGAGGYTF.

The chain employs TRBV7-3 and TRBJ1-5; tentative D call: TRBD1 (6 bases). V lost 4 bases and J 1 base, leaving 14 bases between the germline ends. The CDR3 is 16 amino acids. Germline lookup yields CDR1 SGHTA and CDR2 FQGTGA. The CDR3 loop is CASSSTTGLSNQPQHF. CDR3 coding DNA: TGTGCCAGCAGCTCAACCACAGGGTTAAGCAATCAGCCCCAGCATTTT.

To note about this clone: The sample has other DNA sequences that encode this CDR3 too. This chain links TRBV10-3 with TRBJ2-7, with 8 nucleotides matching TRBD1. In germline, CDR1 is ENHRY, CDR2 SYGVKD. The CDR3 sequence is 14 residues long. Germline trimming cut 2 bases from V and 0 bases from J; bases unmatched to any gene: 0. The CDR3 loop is CAISETGGSYEQYF. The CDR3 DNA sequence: TGTGCCATCAGTGAGACAGGGGGCTCCTACGAGCAGTACTTC.

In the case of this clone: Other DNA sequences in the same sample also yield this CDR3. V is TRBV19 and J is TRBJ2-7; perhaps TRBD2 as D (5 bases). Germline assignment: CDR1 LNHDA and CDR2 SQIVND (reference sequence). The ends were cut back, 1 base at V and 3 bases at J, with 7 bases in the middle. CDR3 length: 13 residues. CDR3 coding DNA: TGTGCCAGTAGTATAGGGACTTTCTACGAGCAGTACTTC. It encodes CASSIGTFYEQYF.

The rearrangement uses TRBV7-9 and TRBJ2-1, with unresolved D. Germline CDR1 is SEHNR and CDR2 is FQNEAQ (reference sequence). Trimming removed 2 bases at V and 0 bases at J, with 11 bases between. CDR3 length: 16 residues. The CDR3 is CASSLTPVSSYNEQFF. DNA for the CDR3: TGTGCCAGCAGCTTAACGCCGGTAAGCTCCTACAATGAGCAGTTCTTC.

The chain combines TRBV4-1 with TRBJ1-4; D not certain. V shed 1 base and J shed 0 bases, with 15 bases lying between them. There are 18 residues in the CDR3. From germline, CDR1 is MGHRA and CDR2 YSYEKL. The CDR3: CASSQVFGVRATNEKLFF. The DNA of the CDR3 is TGCGCCAGCAGCCAAGTATTCGGGGTTAGGGCAACTAATGAAAAACTGTTTTTT.

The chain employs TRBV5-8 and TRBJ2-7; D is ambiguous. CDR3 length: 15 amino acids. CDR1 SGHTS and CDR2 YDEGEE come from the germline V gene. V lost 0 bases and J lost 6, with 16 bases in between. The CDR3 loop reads CASSLGTQPGSEQYF. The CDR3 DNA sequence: TGTGCCAGCAGCTTGGGGACCCAACCAGGCTCCGAGCAGTACTTC.

The CDR3 sequence is CASSFSSGLSYEQYF. CDR3 coding DNA: TGTGCCAGCAGTTTCTCATCGGGACTTTCCTACGAGCAGTACTTC. This chain links TRBV27 with TRBJ2-7, with a tentative D call TRBD2 (6 bases). Germline loops: CDR1 MNHEY, CDR2 SMNVEV (reference sequence). This CDR3 region has 15 residues. Trimming cost V 3 bases and J 1 base, with 13 bases left between them.

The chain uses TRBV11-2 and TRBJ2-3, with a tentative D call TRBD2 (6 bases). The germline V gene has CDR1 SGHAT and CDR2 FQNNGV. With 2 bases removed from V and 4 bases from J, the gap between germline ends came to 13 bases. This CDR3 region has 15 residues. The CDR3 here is CASSLIGGIPDTQYF. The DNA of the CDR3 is TGTGCCAGCAGCTTAATCGGGGGTATCCCAGATACGCAGTATTTT.